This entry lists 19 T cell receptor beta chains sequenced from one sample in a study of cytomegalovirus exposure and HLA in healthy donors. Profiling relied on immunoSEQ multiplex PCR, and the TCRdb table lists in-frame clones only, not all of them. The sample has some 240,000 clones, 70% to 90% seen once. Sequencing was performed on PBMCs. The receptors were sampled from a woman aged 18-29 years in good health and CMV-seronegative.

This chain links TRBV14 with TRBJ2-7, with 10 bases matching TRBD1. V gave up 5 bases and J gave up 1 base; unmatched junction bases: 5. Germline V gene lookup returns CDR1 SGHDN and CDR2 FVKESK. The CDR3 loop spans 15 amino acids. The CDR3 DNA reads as TGTGCCAGCAGCTCGGGACAGGGGAGATCCTACGAGCAGTACTTC. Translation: CASSSGQGRSYEQYF.

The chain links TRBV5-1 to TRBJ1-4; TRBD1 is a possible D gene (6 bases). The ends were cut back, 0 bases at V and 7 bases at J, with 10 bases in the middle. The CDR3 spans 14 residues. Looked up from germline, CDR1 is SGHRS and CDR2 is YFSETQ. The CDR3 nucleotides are TGCGCCAGCAGCTTGGATCAGGGGAGTGAAAAACTGTTTTTT. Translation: CASSLDQGSEKLFF.

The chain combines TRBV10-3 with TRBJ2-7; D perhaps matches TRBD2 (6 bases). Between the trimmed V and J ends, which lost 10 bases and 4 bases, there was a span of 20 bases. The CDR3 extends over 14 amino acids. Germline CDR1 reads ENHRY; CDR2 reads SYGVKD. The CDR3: CASGTGTEDYEQYF. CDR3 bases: TGTGCCAGCGGGACCGGGACGGAAGATTACGAGCAGTACTTC.

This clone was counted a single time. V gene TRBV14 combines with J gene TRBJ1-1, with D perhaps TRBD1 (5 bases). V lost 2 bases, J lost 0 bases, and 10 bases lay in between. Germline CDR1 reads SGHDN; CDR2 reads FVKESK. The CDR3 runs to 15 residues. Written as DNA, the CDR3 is TGTGCCAGCAGCCAAAGGCAGGGTCTGAACACTGAAGCTTTCTTT. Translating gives CASSQRQGLNTEAFF.

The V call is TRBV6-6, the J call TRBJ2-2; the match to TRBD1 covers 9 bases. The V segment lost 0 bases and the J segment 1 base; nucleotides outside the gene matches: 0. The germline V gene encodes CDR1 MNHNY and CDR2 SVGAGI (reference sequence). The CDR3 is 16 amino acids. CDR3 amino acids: CASSYSDRGNTGELFF. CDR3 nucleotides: TGTGCCAGCAGTTACTCGGACAGGGGGAACACCGGGGAGCTGTTTTTT.

CDR3 residues: CASSFTGNYGYTF. The CDR3 coding sequence is TGTGCCAGCAGTTTCACGGGGAACTATGGCTACACCTTC. The chain recombines TRBV6-5 with TRBJ1-2; D is ambiguous. CDR3 length: 13 residues. Trimming stripped 4 bases from V and 2 bases from J, with 8 bases between. CDR1 MNHEY and CDR2 SVGAGI come from the germline V gene.

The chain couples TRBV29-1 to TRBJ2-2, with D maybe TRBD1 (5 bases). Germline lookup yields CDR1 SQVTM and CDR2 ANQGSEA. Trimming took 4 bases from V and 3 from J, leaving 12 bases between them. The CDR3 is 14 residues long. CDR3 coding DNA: TGCAGCGTTGTCTACAGGCTTGACACCGGGGAGCTGTTTTTT. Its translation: CSVVYRLDTGELFF.

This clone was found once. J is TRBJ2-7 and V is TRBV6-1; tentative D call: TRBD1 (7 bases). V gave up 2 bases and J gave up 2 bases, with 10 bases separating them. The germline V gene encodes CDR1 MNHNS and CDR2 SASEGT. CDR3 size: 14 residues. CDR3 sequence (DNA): TGTGCCAGCAGTGAACAGGGGGGACCCTACGAGCAGTACTTC. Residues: CASSEQGGPYEQYF.

The CDR3 protein is CASKSLTEQYF. The CDR3 coding sequence is TGTGCCAGCAAATCCTTAACCGAGCAGTACTTC. The rearrangement uses TRBV28 and TRBJ2-5; D call uncertain. Gene TRBJ2-7 matches the end of the DNA better, so the J call may be wrong. The CDR3 runs to 11 residues. CDR1 and CDR2 from the germline V gene are MDHEN and SYDVKM.

The chain's CDR3 is CASSLQGRSYEQYF. As DNA, the CDR3 is TGTGCCAGCAGTTTACAGGGGAGGTCCTACGAGCAGTACTTC. The J gene is TRBJ2-7, the V gene TRBV28, with D possibly being TRBD1 or TRBD2 (6 bases each). Trimming stripped 2 bases from V and 1 base from J, with 9 bases between. This CDR3 has 14 amino acids. Germline loops: CDR1 MDHEN, CDR2 SYDVKM.

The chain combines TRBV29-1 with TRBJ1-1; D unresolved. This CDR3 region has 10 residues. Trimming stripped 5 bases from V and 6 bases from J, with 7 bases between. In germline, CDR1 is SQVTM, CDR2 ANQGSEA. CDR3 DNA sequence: TGCAGCGTTAACTTACCTGAAGCTTTCTTT. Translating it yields CSVNLPEAFF.

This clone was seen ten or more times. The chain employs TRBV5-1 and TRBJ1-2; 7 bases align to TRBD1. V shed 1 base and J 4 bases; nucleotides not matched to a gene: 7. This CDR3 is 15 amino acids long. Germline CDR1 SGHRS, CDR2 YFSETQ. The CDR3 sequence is CASSLWDSKFYGYTF. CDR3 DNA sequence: TGCGCCAGCAGCTTGTGGGACAGCAAATTCTATGGCTACACCTTC.

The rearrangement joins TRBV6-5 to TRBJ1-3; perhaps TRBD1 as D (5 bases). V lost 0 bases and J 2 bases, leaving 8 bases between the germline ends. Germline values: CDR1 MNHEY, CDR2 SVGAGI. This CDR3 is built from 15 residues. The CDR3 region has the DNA TGTGCCAGCAGTTACTCGTCCAGGGCTGGAAACACCATATATTTT. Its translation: CASSYSSRAGNTIYF.

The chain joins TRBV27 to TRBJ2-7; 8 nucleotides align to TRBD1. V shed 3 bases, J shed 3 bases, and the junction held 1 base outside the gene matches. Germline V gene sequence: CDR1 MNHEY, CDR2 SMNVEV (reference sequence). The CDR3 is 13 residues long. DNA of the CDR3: TGTGCCAGCAGTTTTGGGACAGGCTACGAGCAGTACTTC. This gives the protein CASSFGTGYEQYF.

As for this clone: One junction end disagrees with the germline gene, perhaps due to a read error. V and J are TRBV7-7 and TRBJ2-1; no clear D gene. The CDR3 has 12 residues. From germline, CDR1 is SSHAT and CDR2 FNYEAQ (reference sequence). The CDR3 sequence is CASSPLLNEQFF. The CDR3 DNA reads TGTGCTAGCAGCCCCCTCTTAAATGAGCAGTTCTTC. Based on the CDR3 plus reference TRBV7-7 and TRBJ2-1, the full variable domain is GAGVSQSPRYKVTKRGQDVTLRCDPISSHATLYWYQQALGQGPEFLTYFNYEAQPDKSGLPSDRFSAERPEGSISTLTIQRTEQRDSAMYRCASSPLLNEQFFGPGTRLTVL.

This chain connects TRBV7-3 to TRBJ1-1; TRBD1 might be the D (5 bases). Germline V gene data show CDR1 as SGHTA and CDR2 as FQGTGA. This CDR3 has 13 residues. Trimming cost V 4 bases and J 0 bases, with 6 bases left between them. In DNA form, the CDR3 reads TGTGCCAGCAGCTCGACAGTGAACACTGAAGCTTTCTTT. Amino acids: CASSSTVNTEAFF.

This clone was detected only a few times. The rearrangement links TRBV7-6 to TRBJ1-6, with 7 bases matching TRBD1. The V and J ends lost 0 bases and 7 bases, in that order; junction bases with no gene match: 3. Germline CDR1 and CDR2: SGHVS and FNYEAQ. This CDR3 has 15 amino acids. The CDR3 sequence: CASSLATGLNSPLHF. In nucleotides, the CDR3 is TGTGCCAGCAGCTTAGCGACAGGGCTGAATTCACCCCTCCACTTT.

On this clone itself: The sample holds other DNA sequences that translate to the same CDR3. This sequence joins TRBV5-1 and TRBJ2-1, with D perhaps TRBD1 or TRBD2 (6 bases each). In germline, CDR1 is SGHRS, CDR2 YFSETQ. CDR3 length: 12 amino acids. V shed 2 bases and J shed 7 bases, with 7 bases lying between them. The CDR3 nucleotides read TGCGCCAGCAGCTTAGGGGGGAATGAGCAGTTCTTC. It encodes CASSLGGNEQFF.

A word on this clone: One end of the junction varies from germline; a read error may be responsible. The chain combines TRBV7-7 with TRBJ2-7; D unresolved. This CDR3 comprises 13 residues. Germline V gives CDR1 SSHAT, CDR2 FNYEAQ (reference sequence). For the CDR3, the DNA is TGTGCTAGCAGCCTGATAATAGGATACGAGCAGTACTTC. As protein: CASSLIIGYEQYF.